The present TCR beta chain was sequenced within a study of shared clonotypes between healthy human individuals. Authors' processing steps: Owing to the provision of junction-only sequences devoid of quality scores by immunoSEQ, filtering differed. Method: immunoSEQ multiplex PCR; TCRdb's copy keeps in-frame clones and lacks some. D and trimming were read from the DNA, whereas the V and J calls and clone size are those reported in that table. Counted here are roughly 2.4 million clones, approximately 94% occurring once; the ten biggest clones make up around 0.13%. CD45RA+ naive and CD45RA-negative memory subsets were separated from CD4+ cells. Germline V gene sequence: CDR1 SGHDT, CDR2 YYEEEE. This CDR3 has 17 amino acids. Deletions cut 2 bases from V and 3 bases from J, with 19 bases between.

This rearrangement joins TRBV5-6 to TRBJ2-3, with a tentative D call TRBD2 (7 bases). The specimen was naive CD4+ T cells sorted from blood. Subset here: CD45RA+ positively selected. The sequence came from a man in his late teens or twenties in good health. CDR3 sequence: CASSFFPGGAETDTQYF. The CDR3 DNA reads TGTGCCAGCAGCTTTTTTCCGGGGGGCGCAGAAACAGATACGCAGTATTTT.